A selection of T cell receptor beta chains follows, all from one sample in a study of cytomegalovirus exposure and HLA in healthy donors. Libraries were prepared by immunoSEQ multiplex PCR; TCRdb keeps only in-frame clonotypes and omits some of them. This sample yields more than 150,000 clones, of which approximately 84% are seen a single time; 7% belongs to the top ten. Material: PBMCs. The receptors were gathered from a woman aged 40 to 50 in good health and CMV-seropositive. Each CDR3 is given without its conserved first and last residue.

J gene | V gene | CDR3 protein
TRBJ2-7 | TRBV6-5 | ASVGAGQGAWEQY
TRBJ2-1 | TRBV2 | ASSAERGGYAQF
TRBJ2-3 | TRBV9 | ASSVGSLTTDTQY
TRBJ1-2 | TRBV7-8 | ASSLAGSGSYT
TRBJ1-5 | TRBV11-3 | ASSLERGEGKDQPQH
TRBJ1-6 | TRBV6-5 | ASRPQGTGNSPLH
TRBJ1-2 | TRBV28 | ASRTGGGYGYT
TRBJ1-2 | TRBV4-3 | ASSRSGEDGYT
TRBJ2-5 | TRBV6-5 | ASSYSGDSRQETQY
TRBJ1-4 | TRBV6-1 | ASSEGLTGASEKLF
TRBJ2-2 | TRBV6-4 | ASSEGAATGELF
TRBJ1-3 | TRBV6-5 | ASSYSSGGTNTIY
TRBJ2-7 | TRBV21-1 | ASSKAIQGKD
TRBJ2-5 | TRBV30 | AWSVRDRGTQY
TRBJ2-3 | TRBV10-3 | AISRDYPSTDTQY